Listed here are 22 T cell receptor beta chains from one sample, sequenced in a study of T cells after somatic rescue of genetic block. Sequencing used immunoSEQ multiplex PCR; TCRdb keeps in-frame clones, though not all of them. Altogether 100,000 to 120,000 clones are present, 75% to 95% being singletons, with the ten largest covering 1.4% to 1.5%. Source material: peripheral blood mononuclear cells (PBMCs). These receptors all stem from a woman aged 18-29 years.

CDR3 DNA sequence: TGTGCCAGCAGCTTGGAGGCAACCAGGGAGACCCAGTACTTC. Amino acids: CASSLEATRETQYF. This chain links TRBV5-8 with TRBJ2-5; D call uncertain. V was pared by 0 bases and J by 5 bases, with 11 bases between. Germline-derived CDR1 and CDR2 are SGHTS and YDEGEE. This CDR3 is built from 14 residues.

This chain links TRBV21-1 with TRBJ2-3; no DNA check was done on the table's D call, TRBD2. TRBV21-1 is a recognized pseudogene. The CDR3 totals 16 residues. The CDR3 region has the DNA TGTGCCAGCAGCAAAGGGGGTCTAGCGGGGACGGATACGCAGTATTTT. This sequence encodes CASSKGGLAGTDTQYF.

The chain carries TRBV30 and TRBJ2-1; 10 bases map to TRBD2. The V and J ends lost 5 bases and 14 bases, in that order; junction bases with no gene match: 6. This CDR3 is built from 11 residues. Germline values: CDR1 GTSNPN, CDR2 SVGIG (reference sequence). The chain's CDR3 is CAWEEGLAKFF. In DNA, the CDR3 is TGTGCCTGGGAAGAGGGACTAGCGAAGTTCTTC. The full variable domain, with the rest looked up from reference TRBV30 and TRBJ2-1, is SQTIHQWPATLVQPVGSPLSLECTVEGTSNPNLYWYRQAAGRGLQLLFYSVGIGQISSEVPQNLSASRPQDRQFILSSKKLLLSDSGFYLCAWEEGLAKFFGPGTRLTVL.

This clone has only one observation. The gene calls are TRBV28 and TRBJ2-7, with D perhaps matching TRBD1 (8 bases). The CDR3 loop spans 16 amino acids. The V end was cut by 7 bases, the J end by 4 bases, with 23 bases between. From germline, CDR1 is MDHEN and CDR2 SYDVKM. The CDR3 DNA reads TGTGCCAGCACCTCAGGGGAGGGCAGGGGGCGGTACGAGCAGTACTTC. Its translation: CASTSGEGRGRYEQYF. The whole variable domain, remainder taken from reference TRBV28 and TRBJ2-7, is DVKVTQSSRYLVKRTGEKVFLECVQDMDHENMFWYRQDPGLGLRLIYFSYDVKMKEKGDIPEGYSVSREKKERFSLILESASTNQTSMYLCASTSGEGRGRYEQYFGPGTRLTVT.

This chain connects TRBV7-8 to TRBJ1-2; 7 positions agree with TRBD1. The V gene end was trimmed by 1 base and the J gene end by 0 bases; junction bases not matched to a gene: 2. CDR1 is SGHVS, CDR2 FQNEAQ, per germline. There are 15 residues in the CDR3. The CDR3 here is CASSLGQGTNYGYTF. The CDR3 nucleotides read TGTGCCAGCAGCTTAGGACAGGGCACTAACTATGGCTACACCTTC.

The V gene is TRBV5-4, the J gene TRBJ2-7, with TRBD1 matching over 10 bases. From germline, CDR1 is SGHNT and CDR2 YYREEE (reference sequence). This CDR3 spans 14 amino acids. V gave up 2 bases and J gave up 6 bases; unmatched junction bases: 5. CDR3 nucleotides: TGTGCCAGCAGCTTAGGGACAGGGGTTCTCGAGCAGTACTTC. Residues: CASSLGTGVLEQYF.

CDR3 DNA sequence: TGTGCCAGCAGCTTGGTTCAGGGGGCGGGTGGCTACACCTTC. This encodes CASSLVQGAGGYTF. V and J are TRBV5-4 and TRBJ1-2, with 8 bases identical to TRBD1. V was pared by 0 bases and J by 7 bases, with 5 bases of the junction left unmatched. This CDR3 has 14 residues. Germline loops: CDR1 SGHNT, CDR2 YYREEE (reference sequence).

This clone has only one observation. The chain employs TRBV13 and TRBJ1-1; 8 nucleotides agree with TRBD1. V trimming: 0 bases; J trimming: 4 bases; junction bases outside the gene matches: 1. The germline gives CDR1 PRHDT, CDR2 FYEKMQ (reference sequence). The CDR3 contains 14 residues. This CDR3 is CASSLGGQGTEAFF. Written as DNA, the CDR3 is TGTGCCAGCAGCTTAGGTGGACAGGGCACTGAAGCTTTCTTT.

The chain links TRBV6-1 to TRBJ2-5; 12 bases map to TRBD2. Germline-derived CDR1 and CDR2 are MNHNS and SASEGT. The CDR3 is made up of 15 amino acids. V shed 5 bases, J shed 4 bases, and the junction held 5 bases outside the gene matches. The CDR3 region has the DNA TGTGCCAGCAGTTCCCTAGCGGGGGGGCTAGAGACCCAGTACTTC. It specifies CASSSLAGGLETQYF.

CDR3 coding DNA: TGTGCCAGCAGTGACTCGCAGGGAGCGAATGAGCAGTTCTTC. Its translation: CASSDSQGANEQFF. J is TRBJ2-1 and V is TRBV6-4; possibly TRBD1 or TRBD2 for D (5 bases each). Trimming took off 0 bases at V and 7 bases at J, with 10 bases between the two ends. In germline, CDR1 is MRHNA, CDR2 SNTAGT. CDR3 length: 14 residues.

V gene TRBV4-2 combines with J gene TRBJ2-3; D may be TRBD1 or TRBD2 (5 bases each). V gave up 0 bases and J gave up 5 bases, with 21 bases separating them. This CDR3 region has 18 residues. Germline V CDR1 and CDR2: LGHNA, YNFKEQ. DNA of the CDR3: TGTGCCAGCAGCCAAGAGGTGGCCGGGACCGATGTAGGAGATACGCAGTATTTT. Its protein product is CASSQEVAGTDVGDTQYF.

This clone was seen a single time. The V gene is TRBV20-1, the J gene TRBJ2-3, with 7 bases identical to TRBD2. The V gene's germline CDR1 is DFQATT and CDR2 SNEGSKA (reference sequence). The V segment lost 5 bases and the J segment 10 bases; nucleotides outside the gene matches: 6. This CDR3 region has 11 residues. CDR3 DNA sequence: TGCAGTGCTGCCCCGGGGGGTGCGCAGTATTTT. Amino acids: CSAAPGGAQYF.

This sequence joins TRBV4-3 and TRBJ2-3; D is unresolved. Trimming took 0 bases from V and 0 from J, leaving 10 bases between them. Germline assignment: CDR1 LGHNA and CDR2 YSLEER. The CDR3 has 16 residues. CDR3 sequence (DNA): TGCGCCAGCAGCCAAGATGCGTCCGCTAGCACAGATACGCAGTATTTT. Its protein is CASSQDASASTDTQYF.

The chain recombines TRBV19 with TRBJ1-2; D is perhaps TRBD1 (6 bases). Per the germline V gene, CDR1 is LNHDA and CDR2 is SQIVND (reference sequence). This CDR3 region has 16 residues. Trimming shortened V by 6 bases and J by 0 bases, and 17 bases separated the two germline ends. DNA for the CDR3: TGTGCCAGTAGAAGGATCGGGGGGCCGGCTAACTATGGCTACACCTTC. Translated: CASRRIGGPANYGYTF.

CDR3 sequence reads: CASSVAAGRGYGYTF. As DNA, the CDR3 is TGTGCCAGCAGCGTAGCAGCCGGCAGGGGGTACGGCTACACCTTC. The genes are TRBV9 and TRBJ1-2; 7 nucleotides line up with TRBD1. This CDR3 has 15 residues. The J segment lost 8 bases and the V segment lost 0 bases, leaving 10 bases of the junction unmatched. Germline V CDR1 and CDR2: SGDLS, YYNGEE.

The gene calls are TRBV4-2 and TRBJ1-3, with 7 bases lining up with TRBD1. Looked up from germline, CDR1 is LGHNA and CDR2 is YNFKEQ. V shed 8 bases and J 0 bases; nucleotides not matched to a gene: 7. There are 15 residues in the CDR3. The CDR3 nucleotides are TGTGCCAGCCGTTCAGGGGGTATCTCTGGAAACACCATATATTTT. This codes for CASRSGGISGNTIYF.

The chain uses TRBV11-1 and TRBJ2-5; perhaps D is TRBD1 or TRBD2 (5 bases each). The CDR3 runs to 14 residues. V lost 7 bases and J lost 3, with 15 bases in between. Germline CDR1 SGHAT, CDR2 FQDESV (reference sequence). The CDR3 spells CASNIAGTEETQYF. DNA for the CDR3: TGTGCCAGCAACATCGCCGGGACGGAAGAGACCCAGTACTTC.

V usage is TRBV30 and J usage is TRBJ1-2; 7 bases align to TRBD1. CDR1 is GTSNPN and CDR2 is SVGIG in the germline V gene (reference sequence). The CDR3 extends over 13 amino acids. The J segment lost 8 bases and the V segment lost 3 bases, leaving 9 bases of the junction unmatched. The CDR3 DNA reads TGTGCCTGGAGGGACAGGCTATATCTGGGCTACACCTTC. It yields the protein CAWRDRLYLGYTF.

The chain has TRBV2 and TRBJ1-1; 10 nucleotides align to TRBD1. The CDR3 contains 14 residues. Germline V gene data show CDR1 as SNHLY and CDR2 as FYNNEI. Germline trimming cut 3 bases from V and 5 bases from J; bases unmatched to any gene: 3. The CDR3 reads CASSEGQGWTEAFF. DNA of the CDR3: TGTGCCAGCAGTGAGGGACAGGGGTGGACTGAAGCTTTCTTT.

J is TRBJ2-3 and V is TRBV10-3; D remains unclear. The CDR3 extends over 13 amino acids. V dropped 6 bases and J dropped 2 bases, with 9 bases sitting between them. Looked up from germline, CDR1 is ENHRY and CDR2 is SYGVKD. Here the CDR3 reads CAIRRDFTDTQYF. The CDR3 DNA is TGTGCCATCAGAAGGGATTTCACAGATACGCAGTATTTT.

V usage is TRBV7-9 and J usage is TRBJ1-1, with D possibly matching TRBD1 (6 bases). This CDR3 is built from 13 residues. CDR1 is SEHNR and CDR2 is FQNEAQ in the germline V gene (reference sequence). V gave up 5 bases and J gave up 3 bases, with 10 bases separating them. The CDR3 nucleotides read TGTGCCAGCAGCCGGGGGCTGGACACTGAAGCTTTCTTT. It translates to CASSRGLDTEAFF.

The chain combines TRBV11-2 with TRBJ2-1, with 13 bases identical to TRBD2. The V and J ends lost 5 bases and 2 bases, in that order; junction bases with no gene match: 3. This CDR3 has 16 amino acids. In germline, CDR1 is SGHAT, CDR2 FQNNGV. The CDR3 protein is CASSRLAGGPYNEQFF. CDR3 in DNA: TGTGCCAGCAGCCGACTAGCGGGGGGCCCCTACAATGAGCAGTTCTTC.